The 7 T cell receptor beta chains presented below share a single source sample, sequenced in a study of cytomegalovirus exposure and HLA in healthy donors. It was with 60 Vbeta and 13 Jbeta primers that the PCR ran. Profiled with immunoSEQ multiplex PCR; TCRdb holds only in-frame clones, not every one. The sample lists roughly 130,000 clones; 74% were seen once. The sequenced material came from PBMCs. All receptors come from a woman aged 50 to 65 in good health and CMV-seropositive.

V is TRBV4-3 and J is TRBJ1-4; TRBD1 matches 7 bases. V lost 1 base and J lost 7; bases outside the gene matches: 18. Germline V gene lookup returns CDR1 LGHNA and CDR2 YSLEER. The CDR3 runs 19 residues. In nucleotides, the CDR3 is TGCGCCAGCAGCCAAGGGCAGGGGACAGCCTCTTTGGTAGGTGAAAAACTGTTTTTT. Translated: CASSQGQGTASLVGEKLFF.

V gene TRBV6-6 combines with J gene TRBJ2-3; D remains ambiguous. Trimming took off 4 bases at V and 0 bases at J, with 8 bases between the two ends. The CDR3 consists of 14 residues. CDR1 is MNHNY, CDR2 SVGAGI, per germline (reference sequence). The CDR3: CASSFPGSTDTQYF. The DNA of the CDR3 is TGTGCCAGCAGTTTCCCCGGTAGCACAGATACGCAGTATTTT.

This clone came up once. The chain couples TRBV6-1 to TRBJ1-4, with no clear D. V lost 8 bases, J lost 5 bases, and 18 bases lay in between. From germline, CDR1 is MNHNS and CDR2 SASEGT. CDR3 length equals 15 residues. The CDR3, as DNA: TGTGCCAGCCGCCCCGAGTCCCGACAAAATGAAAAACTGTTTTTT. As protein: CASRPESRQNEKLFF.

This chain connects TRBV11-1 to TRBJ2-1; a weak D match, TRBD1 (5 bases). Trimming took off 5 bases at V and 10 bases at J, with 12 bases between the two ends. The CDR3 is 12 amino acids. The germline gives CDR1 SGHAT, CDR2 FQDESV (reference sequence). The CDR3 loop is CASSPDKGEQFF. CDR3 nucleotides: TGTGCCAGCAGCCCGGACAAGGGAGAGCAGTTCTTC. The variable domain in full, with the rest retrieved from reference TRBV11-1 and TRBJ2-1, is EAEVAQSPRYKITEKSQAVAFWCDPISGHATLYWYRQILGQGPELLVQFQDESVVDDSQLPKDRFSAERLKGVDSTLKIQPAELGDSAMYLCASSPDKGEQFFGPGTRLTVL.

This clone was observed a few times. This chain joins TRBV2 and TRBJ1-1, with 7 bases that match TRBD1. V shed 6 bases, J shed 8 bases, and the junction held 3 bases outside the gene matches. Germline V gives CDR1 SNHLY, CDR2 FYNNEI. The CDR3 is 11 amino acids. Here the CDR3 reads CASRYRGEAFF. CDR3 sequence (DNA): TGTGCCAGCAGGTACAGGGGAGAAGCTTTCTTT. Full variable domain (outside the CDR3, taken from reference TRBV2 and TRBJ1-1): EPEVTQTPSHQVTQMGQEVILRCVPISNHLYFYWYRQILGQKVEFLVSFYNNEISEKSEIFDDQFSVERPDGSNFTLKIRSTKLEDSAMYFCASRYRGEAFFGQGTRLTVV.

The rearrangement uses TRBV30 and TRBJ1-3; D may be TRBD1 (5 bases). There are 12 residues in the CDR3. Germline loops: CDR1 GTSNPN, CDR2 SVGIG (reference sequence). Deletions cut 8 bases from V and 4 bases from J, with 12 bases between. The CDR3 coding sequence is TGTGCCGGGGCGGGGCAAGGAAACACCATATATTTT. It translates to CAGAGQGNTIYF.

The chain employs TRBV6-4 and TRBJ2-5; 10 nucleotides align to TRBD2. V dropped 0 bases and J dropped 5; count of bases not matched to a gene: 9. This CDR3 region has 17 residues. From germline, CDR1 is MRHNA and CDR2 SNTAGT. The CDR3: CASSDSKSGGAQETQYF. DNA of the CDR3: TGTGCCAGCAGTGACTCGAAAAGCGGGGGGGCGCAGGAGACCCAGTACTTC.